One sample yielded the 25 T cell receptor beta chains listed below, sequenced in a study of blood T cell repertoires in COVID-19. Sequencing was performed with immunoSEQ multiplex PCR; in TCRdb, only in-frame clones are kept and a portion is missing. The table records roughly 290,000 clones, about 89% of them present only once. Specimen: peripheral blood. These receptors came from a woman aged 60-70 years with acute or convalescent COVID-19.

The chain links TRBV11-2 to TRBJ2-7; TRBD1 aligns across 9 bases. The germline CDR1 and CDR2 sequences are SGHAT and FQNNGV. CDR3 size: 13 residues. Trimming at V came to 3 bases and at J to 3 bases, leaving 0 bases not matched to a gene. The CDR3 loop is CASSLDRGYEQYF. The CDR3 region has the DNA TGTGCCAGCAGCTTGGACAGGGGCTACGAGCAGTACTTC.

The rearrangement links TRBV12-3 or TRBV12-4 to TRBJ1-5; D might be TRBD1 (5 bases). CDR3 length: 13 amino acids. V lost 5 bases, J lost 9 bases, and 14 bases lay in between. The CDR3 here is CASSLLWTSPQHF. In DNA, the CDR3 is TGTGCCAGCAGTCTACTATGGACATCGCCCCAGCATTTT.

The chain joins TRBV9 to TRBJ2-1, with unresolved D. The CDR3 covers 16 residues. The V end was cut by 0 bases, the J end by 0 bases, with 10 bases between. The germline CDR1 and CDR2 sequences are SGDLS and YYNGEE. In DNA form, the CDR3 reads TGTGCCAGCAGCGTAGAAGGCTGGAGCTCCTACAATGAGCAGTTCTTC. It codes for CASSVEGWSSYNEQFF.

V usage is TRBV7-2 and J usage is TRBJ2-5; 13 nucleotides match TRBD2. V lost 3 bases and J lost 4; bases outside the gene matches: 5. Germline loops: CDR1 SGHTA, CDR2 FQGNSA. The CDR3 has 16 amino acids. Written as DNA, the CDR3 is TGTGCCAGCAGCTTTGGACTAGCGGGGGCGGGAGAGACCCAGTACTTC. The encoded protein is CASSFGLAGAGETQYF.

The J gene is TRBJ2-5, the V gene TRBV10-1, with 9 bases fitting TRBD1. There are 15 residues in the CDR3. CDR1 and CDR2 (germline): WNHNN, SYGVQD (reference sequence). V shed 8 bases, J shed 6 bases, and the junction held 13 bases outside the gene matches. The CDR3 coding sequence is TGCGCCAGCCCTGAGAGCGGGACAGGGAAAAAGACCCAGTACTTC. It yields the protein CASPESGTGKKTQYF.

The genes are TRBV7-3 and TRBJ1-1; D gene ambiguous. CDR1 and CDR2 (germline): SGHTA, FQGTGA. Trimming stripped 0 bases from V and 5 bases from J, with 7 bases between. The length of the CDR3 is 13 residues. As DNA, the CDR3 is TGTGCCAGCAGCTTAACGTCCGTGACTGAAGCTTTCTTT. Translating it yields CASSLTSVTEAFF.

The CDR3 loop reads CASSQDWDRGHETQYF. The CDR3 DNA is TGTGCCAGCAGCCAAGATTGGGACAGGGGGCATGAGACCCAGTACTTC. This rearrangement joins TRBV3-1 (or the pseudogene TRBV3-2) to TRBJ2-5, with 12 bases fitting TRBD1. V shed 0 bases and J 5 bases; nucleotides not matched to a gene: 4. CDR3 length: 16 residues. Germline V gene data show CDR1 as LGHDT and CDR2 as YNNKEL (reference sequence).

The J gene is TRBJ2-7, the V gene TRBV7-8; no definite D call. The CDR3 totals 17 residues. CDR1 SGHVS and CDR2 FQNEAQ come from the germline V gene. V lost 3 bases to trimming and J lost 0 bases, with 18 bases between them. The CDR3 DNA reads as TGTGCCAGCAGCTTGTACTCCGGGTCTATCAGCTCCTACGAGCAGTACTTC. Translating gives CASSLYSGSISSYEQYF.

CDR3 amino acids: CARVAGTGYF. The DNA of the CDR3 is TGTGCCAGGGTAGCGGGTACTGGGTACTTC. This chain uses TRBV24-1 with TRBJ2-7, with 7 bases identical to TRBD2. Germline V gene lookup returns CDR1 KGHDR and CDR2 SFDVKD. V was clipped by 11 bases and J by 12 bases; unmatched bases: 9. The CDR3 covers 10 residues.

The rearrangement joins TRBV7-9 to TRBJ1-3; no definite D call. The germline CDR1 and CDR2 sequences are SEHNR and FQNEAQ (reference sequence). The CDR3 sequence is 17 residues long. V lost 1 base and J lost 0, with 13 bases in between. CDR3 DNA sequence: TGTGCCAGCAGCTTAGGACAAGGTCTTAACTCTGGAAACACCATATATTTT. Amino acids: CASSLGQGLNSGNTIYF.

The chain links TRBV29-1 to TRBJ1-2, with D possibly matching TRBD1 (6 bases). CDR1 is SQVTM and CDR2 is ANQGSEA in the germline V gene. With 6 bases removed from V and 7 bases from J, the gap between germline ends came to 21 bases. CDR3 length: 14 amino acids. In DNA, the CDR3 is TGCAGCGTAGACTCCGGGACACGGTCGGGTGGCTACACCTTC. Translation gives CSVDSGTRSGGYTF.

The chain recombines TRBV4-3 with TRBJ1-4; tentative D call: TRBD1 (5 bases). From germline, CDR1 is LGHNA and CDR2 YSLEER. This CDR3 has 15 residues. The V end lost 4 bases, the J end lost 3 bases, and 12 bases lay between the germline ends. The CDR3 here is CASSPTGGSNEKLFF. The CDR3 bases are TGCGCCAGCAGCCCTACGGGGGGTTCTAATGAAAAACTGTTTTTT.

This chain joins TRBV7-9 and TRBJ1-1; perhaps TRBD1 as D (6 bases). Germline assignment: CDR1 SEHNR and CDR2 FQNEAQ (reference sequence). The V end was cut by 5 bases, the J end by 4 bases, with 17 bases between. This CDR3 is 15 amino acids long. The CDR3 DNA follows: TGTGCCAGCAGCCGAGGGGGGGCGATGGTCACTGAAGCTTTCTTT. Amino acids: CASSRGGAMVTEAFF. Full variable domain (rest looked up from reference TRBV7-9 and TRBJ1-1): DTGVSQNPRHKITKRGQNVTFRCDPISEHNRLYWYRQTLGQGPEFLTYFQNEAQLEKSRLLSDRFSAERPKGSFSTLEIQRTEQGDSAMYLCASSRGGAMVTEAFFGQGTRLTVV.

The chain couples TRBV6-2 or TRBV6-3 to TRBJ1-5; TRBD1 agrees at 9 bases. V dropped 6 bases and J dropped 9; count of bases not matched to a gene: 12. The CDR3 runs 15 residues. The germline V gene has CDR1 MNHEY and CDR2 SVGEGT. The DNA for the CDR3 is TGTGCCAGCAGCGCCCGGGACAGGGTTTGGAGGCCCCAGCATTTT. This codes for CASSARDRVWRPQHF.

The chain is built from TRBV7-2 and TRBJ2-7; 7 nucleotides align to TRBD2. Per germline, CDR1 SGHTA and CDR2 FQGNSA. The CDR3 is made up of 14 amino acids. The V segment lost 3 bases and the J segment 2 bases; nucleotides outside the gene matches: 4. This chain's CDR3 is CASSLGLSAYEQYF. CDR3 sequence (DNA): TGTGCCAGCAGCTTGGGACTATCAGCCTACGAGCAGTACTTC.

The chain employs TRBV11-2 and TRBJ2-3; 14 bases align to TRBD2. Trimming took 3 bases from V and 2 from J; bases not matched to a gene: 7. Germline V gene data show CDR1 as SGHAT and CDR2 as FQNNGV. The CDR3 consists of 18 residues. The CDR3 coding sequence is TGTGCCAGCAGCTTTAAGGTGGGACTAGCGGGAGTCACAGATACGCAGTATTTT. Protein: CASSFKVGLAGVTDTQYF.

The V and J genes are TRBV5-4 and TRBJ2-1; 11 positions agree with TRBD2. CDR3 size: 15 residues. Germline trimming cut 4 bases from V and 3 bases from J; bases unmatched to any gene: 3. The germline CDR1 and CDR2 sequences are SGHNT and YYREEE (reference sequence). This chain's CDR3 is CASSLSGRGYNEQFF. In nucleotides, the CDR3 is TGTGCCAGCAGCCTTAGCGGGAGGGGCTACAATGAGCAGTTCTTC. Supplemented by reference TRBV5-4 and TRBJ2-1, the full variable domain reads ETGVTQSPTHLIKTRGQQVTLRCSSQSGHNTVSWYQQALGQGPQFIFQYYREEENGRGNFPPRFSGLQFPNYSSELNVNALELDDSALYLCASSLSGRGYNEQFFGPGTRLTVL.

This sequence joins TRBV12-3 or TRBV12-4 and TRBJ2-2; D not certain. The V end was cut by 5 bases, the J end by 5 bases, with 9 bases between. CDR3 size: 13 residues. CDR3: CASSRSQTGELFF. CDR3 DNA sequence: TGTGCCAGCAGTCGATCCCAGACCGGGGAGCTGTTTTTT.

This clone was found many times. This rearrangement joins TRBV25-1 to TRBJ2-2; D gene unclear. The ends were cut back, 3 bases at V and 0 bases at J, with 8 bases in the middle. Looked up from germline, CDR1 is MGHDK and CDR2 is SYGVNS. The CDR3 length is 15 residues. This CDR3 reads CASSDLTANTGELFF. The CDR3 DNA is TGTGCCAGCAGTGATCTAACAGCGAACACCGGGGAGCTGTTTTTT.

This clone was observed once. CDR3 sequence (DNA): TGCGCCAGCAGCGTTCAGGGGGGCGGGTCACAGCCCCAGCATTTT. This encodes CASSVQGGGSQPQHF. The chain uses TRBV5-1 and TRBJ1-5, with 7 bases matching TRBD1. With 4 bases clipped from V and 7 bases from J, the junction kept 11 bases outside the gene matches. The CDR3 has 15 amino acids. In germline, CDR1 is SGHRS, CDR2 YFSETQ.

The chain uses TRBV5-5 and TRBJ2-7; 7 bases are a match to TRBD1. The germline V gene encodes CDR1 SGHKS and CDR2 YYEKEE (reference sequence). This CDR3 has 15 residues. J was trimmed by 0 bases and V by 3 bases; bases with no gene match: 6. The CDR3 reads CASSSPGQHSYEQYF. For the CDR3, the DNA is TGTGCCAGCAGCTCTCCGGGACAGCACTCCTACGAGCAGTACTTC.

A word on this clone: This same CDR3 is encoded by further DNA sequences in the sample. The CDR3 loop reads CASSPGGASYNEQFF. In DNA form, the CDR3 reads TGCGCCAGCAGCCCCGGCGGGGCCTCCTACAATGAGCAGTTCTTC. V and J are TRBV5-1 and TRBJ2-1; TRBD2 might be the D (6 bases). V lost 4 bases and J 0 bases, leaving 11 bases between the germline ends. Germline V gene lookup returns CDR1 SGHRS and CDR2 YFSETQ. This CDR3 region has 15 residues.

The rearrangement joins TRBV7-8 to TRBJ1-4, with TRBD1 as a possible D gene (6 bases). The germline V gene encodes CDR1 SGHVS and CDR2 FQNEAQ. The CDR3 is 16 amino acids. Deletions cut 5 bases from V and 3 bases from J, with 16 bases between. DNA for the CDR3: TGTGCCAGCAGCCTAATTCAGGGGCAAGCTAATGAAAAACTGTTTTTT. Its protein is CASSLIQGQANEKLFF.

V is TRBV6-5 and J is TRBJ2-3; a possible D gene is TRBD1 (6 bases). This CDR3 is 14 amino acids long. Germline CDR1 MNHEY, CDR2 SVGAGI. Trimming cost V 8 bases and J 0 bases, with 12 bases left between them. CDR3 nucleotides: TGTGCCAGCTGCAGGGACACTAGCACAGATACGCAGTATTTT. This codes for CASCRDTSTDTQYF.

This sequence joins TRBV21-1 and TRBJ1-5; the table's D call TRBD1 went unverified against the DNA. TRBV21-1 is a pseudogene segment. The CDR3 runs to 16 residues. CDR3 DNA sequence: TGTGCCAGCAGCGGACCAGGGGGCGTCGGCAATCAGCCCCAGCATTTT. It specifies CASSGPGGVGNQPQHF.